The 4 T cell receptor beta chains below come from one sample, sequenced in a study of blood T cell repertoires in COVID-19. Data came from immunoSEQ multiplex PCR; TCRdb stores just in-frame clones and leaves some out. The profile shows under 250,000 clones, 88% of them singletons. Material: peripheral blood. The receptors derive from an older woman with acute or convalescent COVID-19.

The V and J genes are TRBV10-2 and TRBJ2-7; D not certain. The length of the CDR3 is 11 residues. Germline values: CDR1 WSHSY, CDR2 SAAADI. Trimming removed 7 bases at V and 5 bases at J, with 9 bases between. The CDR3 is CASTVLNEQYF. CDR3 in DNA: TGCGCCAGCACGGTCCTAAACGAGCAGTACTTC.

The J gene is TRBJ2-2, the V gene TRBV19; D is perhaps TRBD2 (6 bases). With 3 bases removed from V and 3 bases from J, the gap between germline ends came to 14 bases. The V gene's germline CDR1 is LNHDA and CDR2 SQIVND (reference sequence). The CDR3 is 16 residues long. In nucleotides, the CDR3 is TGTGCCAGTAGTATCGAGTTGGACTATTACACCGGGGAGCTGTTTTTT. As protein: CASSIELDYYTGELFF.

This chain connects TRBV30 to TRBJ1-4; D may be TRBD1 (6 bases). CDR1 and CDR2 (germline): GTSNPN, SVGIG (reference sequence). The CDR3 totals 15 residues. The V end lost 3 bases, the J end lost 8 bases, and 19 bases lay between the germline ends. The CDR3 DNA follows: TGTGCCTGGAGCCAGGGGCCCGTACGGCGAGAAAAACTGTTTTTT. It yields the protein CAWSQGPVRREKLFF.

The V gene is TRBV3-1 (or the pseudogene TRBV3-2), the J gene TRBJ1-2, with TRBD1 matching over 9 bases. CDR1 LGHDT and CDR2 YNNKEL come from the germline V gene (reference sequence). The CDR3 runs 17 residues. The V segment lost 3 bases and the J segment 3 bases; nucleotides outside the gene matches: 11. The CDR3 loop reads CASSQGGQGSLDYGYTF. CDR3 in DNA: TGTGCCAGCAGCCAGGGGGGACAGGGTTCGTTGGACTATGGCTACACCTTC.